Listed here are 14 T cell receptor beta chains from one sample, sequenced in a study of blood T cell repertoires in COVID-19. The repertoire was sequenced with immunoSEQ multiplex PCR; TCRdb's copy has only in-frame clones and lacks some. This sample has approximately 130,000 clones, with around 85% found just once. The specimen sequenced was peripheral blood. The receptors come from a woman aged 45-65 years who had recovered from COVID-19.

The V gene is TRBV24-1, the J gene TRBJ2-1; 8 positions agree with TRBD2. The trim removed 1 base at V and 4 bases at J, leaving 8 bases unmatched. Germline lookup yields CDR1 KGHDR and CDR2 SFDVKD. CDR3 length equals 17 residues. This CDR3 reads CATSDFGVAGKYNEQFF. CDR3 DNA: TGTGCCACCAGTGATTTCGGGGTAGCGGGAAAATACAATGAGCAGTTCTTC.

This chain uses TRBV24-1 with TRBJ2-2, with D perhaps TRBD1 (5 bases). The CDR3 totals 13 residues. Trimming removed 7 bases from V and 1 base from J, with 6 bases in between. Germline V CDR1 and CDR2: KGHDR, SFDVKD. The DNA for the CDR3 is TGTGCCACCAGCGACAGGAACACCGGGGAGCTGTTTTTT. Protein: CATSDRNTGELFF.

This clone was seen once. The CDR3 here is CASSPQGPNYEQYF. The CDR3 DNA reads as TGTGCCAGCAGCCCGCAGGGGCCTAACTACGAGCAGTACTTC. The gene calls are TRBV7-9 and TRBJ2-7, with D perhaps matching TRBD1 (6 bases). Germline CDR1 reads SEHNR; CDR2 reads FQNEAQ (reference sequence). With 5 bases removed from V and 3 bases from J, the gap between germline ends came to 14 bases. The CDR3 runs to 14 residues.

CDR3 DNA sequence: TGTGCCTGGAGTATAGACAGCCGTCATCTCACAGATACGCAGTATTTT. Protein: CAWSIDSRHLTDTQYF. This chain links TRBV30 with TRBJ2-3; tentatively, D is TRBD1 (5 bases). The CDR3 contains 16 residues. CDR1 and CDR2 (germline): GTSNPN, SVGIG (reference sequence). Trimming removed 2 bases at V and 2 bases at J, with 17 bases between. The complete variable domain, with remaining parts taken from reference TRBV30 and TRBJ2-3, reads SQTIHQWPATLVQPVGSPLSLECTVEGTSNPNLYWYRQAAGRGLQLLFYSVGIGQISSEVPQNLSASRPQDRQFILSSKKLLLSDSGFYLCAWSIDSRHLTDTQYFGPGTRLTVL.

The V and J genes are TRBV19 and TRBJ1-2; tentatively, D is TRBD1 (6 bases). Germline CDR1 and CDR2: LNHDA and SQIVND (reference sequence). The CDR3 totals 14 residues. Between the trimmed V and J ends, which lost 1 base and 2 bases, there was a span of 8 bases. The CDR3 nucleotides are TGTGCCAGTAGTATAGGGACAGTCAACTATGGCTACACCTTC. Protein sequence: CASSIGTVNYGYTF.

The V and J genes are TRBV2 and TRBJ2-1; tentative D call: TRBD1 (7 bases). V was pared by 6 bases and J by 0 bases, with 12 bases between. The length of the CDR3 is 15 residues. Germline values: CDR1 SNHLY, CDR2 FYNNEI. The CDR3 DNA reads TGTGCCAGCAGCGGAGGGACAGCCTCCTACAATGAGCAGTTCTTC. Protein product: CASSGGTASYNEQFF.

The gene calls are TRBV4-1 and TRBJ1-2; the match to TRBD1 covers 9 bases. J was trimmed by 0 bases and V by 4 bases; bases with no gene match: 12. The length of the CDR3 is 18 residues. Germline CDR1 reads MGHRA; CDR2 reads YSYEKL. The CDR3 DNA reads TGCGCCAGCAGCCGGATCCTACAGGGGGCCCTAGCTAACTATGGCTACACCTTC. Translating it yields CASSRILQGALANYGYTF.

The genes are TRBV7-9 and TRBJ2-3; TRBD2 matches at 11 bases. V was pared by 5 bases and J by 2 bases, with 9 bases of the junction left unmatched. The CDR3 covers 17 residues. Germline V gene data show CDR1 as SEHNR and CDR2 as FQNEAQ (reference sequence). CDR3 in DNA: TGTGCCAGCAGCCGGGGACTAGCGGCGGGGTACACAGATACGCAGTATTTT. It specifies CASSRGLAAGYTDTQYF.

The chain recombines TRBV7-2 with TRBJ2-5; the D is unclear. Germline CDR1 is SGHTA and CDR2 is FQGNSA. Deletions cut 1 base from V and 4 bases from J, with 13 bases between. The length of the CDR3 is 15 residues. The CDR3 reads CASSLDAPRRETQYF. The CDR3 DNA follows: TGTGCCAGCAGCTTAGACGCCCCGAGGAGAGAGACCCAGTACTTC.

This clone was picked up a small number of times. V and J are TRBV7-3 and TRBJ1-1; 10 bases map to TRBD1. CDR3 length: 17 residues. V was pared by 2 bases and J by 3 bases, with 9 bases of the junction left unmatched. Germline-derived CDR1 and CDR2 are SGHTA and FQGTGA. The CDR3 DNA reads TGTGCCAGCAGCTTACTGTCTCCCGGGACAGGGGACACTGAAGCTTTCTTT. Translated: CASSLLSPGTGDTEAFF. Full variable domain (rest looked up from reference TRBV7-3 and TRBJ1-1): GAGVSQTPSNKVTEKGKYVELRCDPISGHTALYWYRQSLGQGPEFLIYFQGTGAADDSGLPNDRFFAVRPEGSVSTLKIQRTERGDSAVYLCASSLLSPGTGDTEAFFGQGTRLTVV.

V is TRBV19 and J is TRBJ1-5, with D possibly matching TRBD1 (6 bases). This CDR3 spans 15 amino acids. In germline, CDR1 is LNHDA, CDR2 SQIVND (reference sequence). Trimming took 6 bases from V and 0 from J, leaving 12 bases between them. This CDR3 reads CASSRTANSNQPQHF. CDR3 DNA: TGTGCCAGTAGCCGGACAGCGAATAGCAATCAGCCCCAGCATTTT.

This clone occurred a few times. The DNA is omitted, as the CDR3 cannot be located on it reliably, and the CDR3 follows TCRdb's listing. This chain uses TRBV5-1 with TRBJ1-6; the table's TRBD1 call for D was not verified on the DNA. From germline, CDR1 is SGHRS and CDR2 YFSETQ. With termini counted, the CDR3 has 16 amino acids. This CDR3 is CASSSTSRQGNSPLHF.

The chain employs TRBV3-1 (or the pseudogene TRBV3-2) and TRBJ2-2, with 7 bases fitting TRBD1. This CDR3 contains 14 residues. The junction had 8 bases not matched to a gene; V was cut back by 8 bases and J by 5 bases. The germline V gene has CDR1 LGHDT and CDR2 YNNKEL (reference sequence). CDR3 nucleotide sequence: TGTGCCAGCTTTAATTCGGACAGGACCGGGGAGCTGTTTTTT. Translation gives CASFNSDRTGELFF.

V is TRBV5-1 and J is TRBJ2-5; the D gene is possibly TRBD1 (6 bases). CDR3 length: 15 amino acids. CDR1 is SGHRS, CDR2 YFSETQ, per germline. The V and J ends lost 0 bases and 2 bases respectively, with 11 bases between them. CDR3 nucleotide sequence: TGCGCCAGCAGCTTGGCTCCAGGGGAGCAAGAGACCCAGTACTTC. It codes for CASSLAPGEQETQYF. Full variable domain (missing parts from reference TRBV5-1 and TRBJ2-5): KAGVTQTPRYLIKTRGQQVTLSCSPISGHRSVSWYQQTPGQGLQFLFEYFSETQRNKGNFPGRFSGRQFSNSRSEMNVSTLELGDSALYLCASSLAPGEQETQYFGPGTRLLVL.